This T cell receptor beta chain emerged from a study of T-cell reconstitution after alpha-beta-depleted transplantation in children. Regarding the study as a whole: After one year, T-cell counts and TCRbeta diversity mostly came from new T cells. Surviving recipient cells, namely T cells and thymic progenitors, were the source of high day-60 TCRbeta diversity in some patients.

The TCRbeta library incorporated unique molecular identifiers. TCRdb fed the PCR reads into MiXCR, producing one record per CDR3 protein. The table has more than 400,000 distinct CDR3 sequences, roughly 10% seen once; the top ten hold roughly 15%. This clonotype occurred many times. Its antigen remains unidentified. Sequenced material: PBMCs, mostly from graft donor cells, taken 180 days after TCRalphabeta/CD19-depleted stem cell transplant. This receptor was identified in a female patient between 2 and 15 years old who had a stem cell transplant for aplastic anemia, so the T cells may come from the graft donor.

Here the CDR3 DNA reads TGCGCCAGCAGCCGCCCGACAGGGGGCTTGAACACTGAAGCTTTCTTT. Translation gives CASSRPTGGLNTEAFF. The genes are TRBV5-1 and TRBJ1-1, with 10 positions matching TRBD1. V lost 4 bases to trimming and J lost 0 bases; unmatched junction nucleotides: 6. This CDR3 contains 16 residues. Germline V gives CDR1 SGHRS, CDR2 YFSETQ.